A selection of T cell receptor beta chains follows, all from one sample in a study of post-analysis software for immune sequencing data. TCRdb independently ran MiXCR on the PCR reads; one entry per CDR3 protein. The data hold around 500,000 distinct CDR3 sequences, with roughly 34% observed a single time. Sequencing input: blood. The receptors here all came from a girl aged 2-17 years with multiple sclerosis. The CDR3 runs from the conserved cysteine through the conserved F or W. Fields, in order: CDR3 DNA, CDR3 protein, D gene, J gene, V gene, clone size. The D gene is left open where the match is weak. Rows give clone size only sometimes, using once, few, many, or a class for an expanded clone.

TGTGCCAGCAGCCCAGCGGGGACCTTCAACTACGAGCAGTACTTC CASSPAGTFNYEQYF TRBD2 TRBJ2-7 TRBV7-9 -
TGTGCCAGCTCCGAAGGTCGGCTTGAGCAGTTCTTC CASSEGRLEQFF - TRBJ2-1 TRBV28 -
TGTGCCAGCAGCGCGGACTTAAACAATGAGCAGCTCTTC CASSADLNNEQLF - TRBJ2-1 TRBV2 -
TGCAGCGTTGAAGGGGGGGCCGGGAATGAGCAGTTCTTC CSVEGGAGNEQFF - TRBJ2-1 TRBV29-1 -
TGCAGTGCTTTGAGACCCTCGCCAGGGAACAATGAGCAGTTCTTC CSALRPSPGNNEQFF - TRBJ2-1 TRBV20-1 -
TGTGCCAGCAGTAAGACAGGGTACGGGGAGCTGTTTTTT CASSKTGYGELFF TRBD1 TRBJ2-2 TRBV6-5 -
TGTGCCAGCAGCCATCCGGGGGCGAGCGAAAAACTGTTTTTT CASSHPGASEKLFF - TRBJ1-4 TRBV6-6 few
TGCGCCAGCAGCGGGGGTCAGGCGAGAGATACGCAGTATTTT CASSGGQARDTQYF - TRBJ2-3 TRBV5-1 few
TGTGCCAGCAGCGTAGCTACCCCAACAACGTTGGCGGGGGGGCAGGGCACAGATACGCAGTATTTT CASSVATPTTLAGGQGTDTQYF TRBD2 TRBJ2-3 TRBV9 few
TGTGCCAGCAGCCCAAAGGGGGGGATGGGCAACACTGAAGCTTTCTTT CASSPKGGMGNTEAFF - TRBJ1-1 TRBV5-4 -
TGTGCCAGCAGTTACGGGACAGGGGGGCCAGAGACCCAGTACTTC CASSYGTGGPETQYF TRBD1 TRBJ2-5 TRBV6-5 few
TGTGCCAGCCGAAACCGAGGGGGGGGCAATACGGGGTCCTACAATGAGCAGTTCTTC CASRNRGGGNTGSYNEQFF - TRBJ2-1 TRBV13 -
TGTGCCAGCAGGGCGGACAGGGAGAACACTGAAGCTTTCTTT CASRADRENTEAFF TRBD1 TRBJ1-1 TRBV2 -
TGCAGCGACCAGGGACAGGCTAACGCTGAAGCTTTCTTT CSDQGQANAEAFF TRBD1 TRBJ1-1 TRBV29-1 few
TGTGCCAGCAGCCTGGGGACAGCTAAAGGGGAAAAACTGTTTTTT CASSLGTAKGEKLFF TRBD1 TRBJ1-4 TRBV7-9 few
TGCAGTGCTAGAGAGATAGGAGCGGTGGGGGACAATGAGCAGTTCTTC CSAREIGAVGDNEQFF - TRBJ2-1 TRBV20-1 -
TGTGCCAGCAGTCGGGGCAACACAGATACGCAGTATTTT CASSRGNTDTQYF - TRBJ2-3 TRBV7-6 -
TGTGCCAGCACCGGGGGCAGGAGGTTCGCTTTCTTT CASTGGRRFAFF - TRBJ1-1 TRBV6-6 -
TGTGCCAGCAGTCAAAGGCGGACTGAAGCTTTCTTT CASSQRRTEAFF - TRBJ1-1 TRBV28 few
TGTGCCAGCAAAGACATCGGGACAGAAAAATATGGCTACACCTTC CASKDIGTEKYGYTF TRBD1 TRBJ1-2 TRBV13 -
TGCAGTGCTCATAGGGGGACAGACCCAAGGGGAGAGACCCAGTACTTC CSAHRGTDPRGETQYF TRBD1 TRBJ2-5 TRBV20-1 -
TGTGCCAGCAGCTTTGCCGGGACAGGGGATGAAAAACTGTTTTTT CASSFAGTGDEKLFF TRBD1 TRBJ1-4 TRBV5-6 -
TGCGCCAGCAGCGGGAGAACAGGGCGCGGAGATACGCAGTATTTT CASSGRTGRGDTQYF - TRBJ2-3 TRBV5-1 -
TGCAGTGCTAGAGTGGGGACTCGCTACGAGCAGTACTTC CSARVGTRYEQYF - TRBJ2-7 TRBV20-1 once
TGTGCCAGCAGCTTTATCGGATCGAAAGACTACACCTTC CASSFIGSKDYTF - TRBJ1-2 TRBV7-9 -
TGCGCCAGCAGCCTTGACGGGGAATTATACGAGCAGTACTTC CASSLDGELYEQYF - TRBJ2-7 TRBV5-1 -
TGTGCCAGCAGCCCGGGACTAGCGGACCACGTGCAGTACTTC CASSPGLADHVQYF TRBD2 TRBJ2-4 TRBV6-5 once
TGTGCCAGCAGCCAAGATTCGGGACTAGCGATATCCTACAATGAGCAGTTCTTC CASSQDSGLAISYNEQFF TRBD2 TRBJ2-1 TRBV14 few
TGCGCCAGCAGCTTGGTCGCGTACGAGCAGTACTTC CASSLVAYEQYF - TRBJ2-7 TRBV7-9 few
TGCAGTGCTAGCACGGCCTACGTTGATTCACCCCTCCACTTT CSASTAYVDSPLHF - TRBJ1-6 TRBV20-1 -
TGTGCCAGCAGCCCGGGGACAGGGTTAAGTACAGATACGCAGTATTTT CASSPGTGLSTDTQYF TRBD1 TRBJ2-3 TRBV11-1 many
TGTGCCAGCAGCTTAGTTAGGGTCCGGGGGCCCCAGCATTTT CASSLVRVRGPQHF - TRBJ1-5 TRBV7-8 -
TGTGCCAGCAGCCGGGACGGAGAAAACATTCAGTACTTC CASSRDGENIQYF - TRBJ2-4 TRBV14 -
TGCGCCAGCAGCCTCCCGAGGGGTACGCAGTATTTT CASSLPRGTQYF - TRBJ2-3 TRBV4-1 many
TGCAGTGCTAGTCCCTCTTTGGACCCTAATGAAAAACTGTTTTTT CSASPSLDPNEKLFF - TRBJ1-4 TRBV20-1 few
TGTGCCAGCAGCCCCTTTGACGGCGGCTACACCTTC CASSPFDGGYTF - TRBJ1-2 TRBV7-9 -
TGTGCCACCAGCGCAGCAGGGGCGAGGACAGATACGCAGTATTTT CATSAAGARTDTQYF - TRBJ2-3 TRBV24-1 few
TGCGCCAGCAGTAATACAGACGGGGGCTACACCTTC CASSNTDGGYTF - TRBJ1-2 TRBV5-1 -
TGTGCCAGCAGCCGGGGGAGGGTTGGAGGCTCTGAAGCTTTCTTT CASSRGRVGGSEAFF - TRBJ1-1 TRBV7-2 -
TGTGCCAGCAGCGTCCCCCTGTCCGGGGAGCTGTTTTTT CASSVPLSGELFF - TRBJ2-2 TRBV9 -
TGTGCCAGCTATGGGGCCTACACTGAAGCTTTCTTT CASYGAYTEAFF - TRBJ1-1 TRBV6-5 -
TGCAGTGCTAGGGGTCAGGACTACGAGCAGTACTTC CSARGQDYEQYF - TRBJ2-7 TRBV20-1 -
TGCAGCGGTCGACTGCAAGAGACCCAGTACTTC CSGRLQETQYF - TRBJ2-5 TRBV29-1 few